The 19 T cell receptor beta chains presented below share a single source sample, sequenced in a study of CD8+ T cells in alopecia areata. Stated treatment: oral pan-JAK inhibitor, 5-10 mg twice daily. After isolation, RNA underwent reverse transcription to generate cDNA as the sequencing template. Produced via immunoSEQ multiplex PCR; TCRdb's table is partial and in-frame only. The sample carries 150,000 to 200,000 clones, about three fifths recorded once. Sequencing was performed on CD4+ T cells sorted from blood, taken at week 24, from a patient treated with tofacitinib. These receptors were obtained from a human donor with alopecia areata.

This clone was seen a single time. The chain links TRBV29-1 to TRBJ1-1, with D unclear. Germline CDR1 is SQVTM and CDR2 is ANQGSEA. The CDR3 loop spans 11 amino acids. Trimming stripped 7 bases from V and 1 base from J, with 7 bases between. The CDR3: CSGASNTEAFF. CDR3 nucleotide sequence: TGCAGCGGAGCGTCGAACACTGAAGCTTTCTTT. Based on the CDR3 plus reference TRBV29-1 and TRBJ1-1, the full variable domain is SAVISQKPSRDICQRGTSLTIQCQVDSQVTMMFWYRQQPGQSLTLIATANQGSEATYESGFVIDKFPISRPNLTFSTLTVSNMSPEDSSIYLCSGASNTEAFFGQGTRLTVV.

The chain couples TRBV4-3 to TRBJ2-5; no firm D call. V was shortened by 1 base and J by 4 bases, with 13 bases between the two germline ends. Germline V gene sequence: CDR1 LGHNA, CDR2 YSLEER. The CDR3 totals 15 residues. This CDR3 reads CASSQVGQLGETQYF. CDR3 DNA: TGCGCCAGCAGCCAAGTTGGGCAGCTCGGAGAGACCCAGTACTTC.

In this sample, this clone turned up a few times. The V and J genes are TRBV4-3 and TRBJ2-5; the match to TRBD2 covers 9 bases. The CDR3 length is 18 residues. J was trimmed by 5 bases and V by 1 base; bases with no gene match: 14. Germline assignment: CDR1 LGHNA and CDR2 YSLEER. CDR3 loop: CASSQGISGGLWGETQYF. The CDR3 nucleotides are TGCGCCAGCAGCCAAGGAATTAGCGGGGGATTATGGGGCGAGACCCAGTACTTC.

The chain recombines TRBV5-1 with TRBJ2-5; weak D call: TRBD2 (5 bases). This CDR3 is built from 14 residues. The germline V and J ends were trimmed by 0 bases and 4 bases, with 10 bases remaining between them. The germline V gene has CDR1 SGHRS and CDR2 YFSETQ. CDR3 coding DNA: TGCGCCAGCAGCTTGGGGGAGACAATAGAGACCCAGTACTTC. This codes for CASSLGETIETQYF.

The chain uses TRBV5-6 and TRBJ2-1, with D unresolved. V lost 4 bases, J lost 7 bases, and 12 bases lay in between. The CDR3 is made up of 13 amino acids. Germline CDR1 reads SGHDT; CDR2 reads YYEEEE. The chain's CDR3 is CASSRDPWNEQFF. The CDR3 region has the DNA TGTGCCAGCAGCCGTGACCCTTGGAATGAGCAGTTCTTC. The full variable domain, completed using reference TRBV5-6 and TRBJ2-1, is DAGVTQSPTHLIKTRGQQVTLRCSPKSGHDTVSWYQQALGQGPQFIFQYYEEEERQRGNFPDRFSGHQFPNYSSELNVNALLLGDSALYLCASSRDPWNEQFFGPGTRLTVL.

This chain links TRBV7-6 with TRBJ2-2; TRBD1 matches 9 bases. CDR3 length equals 15 residues. Trimming cost V 6 bases and J 2 bases; bases outside gene matches: 4. CDR1 is SGHVS, CDR2 FNYEAQ, per germline. CDR3 loop: CASSRTGANTGELFF. The CDR3 DNA is TGTGCCAGCAGTCGGACAGGGGCAAACACCGGGGAGCTGTTTTTT.

The V gene is TRBV5-1, the J gene TRBJ2-2; TRBD1 aligns across 7 bases. The CDR3 has 15 residues. From germline, CDR1 is SGHRS and CDR2 YFSETQ. V trimming: 4 bases; J trimming: 4 bases; junction bases outside the gene matches: 7. Here the CDR3 DNA reads TGCGCCAGCAGCCTGACAGGGTTGGTCACCGGGGAGCTGTTTTTT. Translation: CASSLTGLVTGELFF.

This clone was counted a few times. The chain couples TRBV15 to TRBJ2-1; D uncertain. CDR1 is LNHNV and CDR2 is YYDKDF in the germline V gene (reference sequence). The CDR3 has 12 amino acids. Trimming took 4 bases from V and 6 from J, leaving 7 bases between them. The CDR3 DNA sequence: TGTGCCACCAGCATCCCGTTCAATGAGCAGTTCTTC. Residues: CATSIPFNEQFF.

A single count supports this clone. The chain employs TRBV9 and TRBJ1-2; D is unclear. Germline-derived CDR1 and CDR2 are SGDLS and YYNGEE. This CDR3 has 12 residues. V was clipped by 0 bases and J by 6 bases, with 6 bases between them. The DNA of the CDR3 is TGTGCCAGCAGCGTAGCCGGGGATGGCTACACCTTC. Amino acid sequence: CASSVAGDGYTF.

This clone occurred a few times. The chain carries TRBV5-1 and TRBJ1-2; D is unclear. CDR1 is SGHRS and CDR2 is YFSETQ in the germline V gene. V was cut by 0 bases and J by 0 bases, with 9 bases left in between. This CDR3 has 15 residues. The CDR3 reads CASSLDASPNYGYTF. The CDR3 bases are TGCGCCAGCAGCTTGGATGCCTCTCCTAACTATGGCTACACCTTC.

This clone came up a few times. The rearrangement uses TRBV4-3 and TRBJ2-3, with D possibly TRBD2 on 6 matching bases. Trimming shortened V by 0 bases and J by 3 bases, and 7 bases separated the two germline ends. The CDR3 extends over 14 amino acids. Germline values: CDR1 LGHNA, CDR2 YSLEER. CDR3 nucleotide sequence: TGCGCCAGCAGCCAAGACGGGAGTACAGATACGCAGTATTTT. Its protein product is CASSQDGSTDTQYF.

The chain employs TRBV9 and TRBJ1-1; 8 positions agree with TRBD1. Germline V gene sequence: CDR1 SGDLS, CDR2 YYNGEE. The trim removed 5 bases at V and 7 bases at J, leaving 10 bases unmatched. The CDR3 has 14 residues. CDR3 amino acids: CASRQGVDRGEAFF. The CDR3 DNA reads as TGTGCCAGCAGGCAAGGGGTCGACAGGGGTGAAGCTTTCTTT.

The V and J genes are TRBV11-3 and TRBJ2-7; D uncertain. The CDR3 length is 14 residues. Trimming stripped 6 bases from V and 1 base from J, with 13 bases between. Germline V CDR1 and CDR2: SGHNT, YENEEA. Here the CDR3 reads CASRVDGISYEQYF. The CDR3 DNA reads as TGTGCCAGCAGGGTTGATGGGATTTCCTACGAGCAGTACTTC.

The chain has TRBV29-1 and TRBJ2-7, with 9 bases matching TRBD1. Unmatched junction bases numbered 8, after V lost 6 bases and J lost 5 bases. The CDR3 loop spans 13 amino acids. Germline V gene lookup returns CDR1 SQVTM and CDR2 ANQGSEA. The CDR3 DNA is TGCAGCGTAACCGGGACAGGGCAGAACGAGCAGTACTTC. This sequence encodes CSVTGTGQNEQYF.

This clone showed up just once. The V and J genes are TRBV30 and TRBJ1-2; no definite D call. Germline CDR1 GTSNPN, CDR2 SVGIG (reference sequence). V shed 5 bases and J shed 8 bases, with 18 bases lying between them. The CDR3 spans 13 residues. The CDR3 loop is CAWAPGGRGGYTF. The CDR3 DNA is TGTGCCTGGGCCCCTGGCGGGAGAGGAGGCTACACCTTC.

J is TRBJ2-3 and V is TRBV25-1, with D tentatively TRBD1 (6 bases). There are 13 residues in the CDR3. Per the germline V gene, CDR1 is MGHDK and CDR2 is SYGVNS. Trimming cost V 7 bases and J 2 bases, with 10 bases left between them. CDR3 nucleotide sequence: TGTGCCAGCACCCAGGGGAACACAGATACGCAGTATTTT. As protein: CASTQGNTDTQYF.

The chain carries TRBV5-1 and TRBJ1-2; D call uncertain. The CDR3 length is 12 residues. V lost 2 bases and J 8 bases, leaving 10 bases between the germline ends. Looked up from germline, CDR1 is SGHRS and CDR2 is YFSETQ. In nucleotides, the CDR3 is TGCGCCAGCAGCTTTGAGAGGGCGGGCTACACCTTC. Protein sequence: CASSFERAGYTF.

This rearrangement joins TRBV9 to TRBJ1-2, with D unclear. V gave up 3 bases and J gave up 4 bases, with 7 bases separating them. The CDR3 runs to 12 residues. Germline V lookup: CDR1 SGDLS, CDR2 YYNGEE. This chain's CDR3 is CASSDGFYGYTF. The CDR3 DNA is TGTGCCAGCAGCGACGGGTTCTATGGCTACACCTTC.

This clone was counted between two and nine times. The genes are TRBV5-4 and TRBJ2-1; a possible D gene is TRBD1 (6 bases). This CDR3 is built from 15 residues. Per germline, CDR1 SGHNT and CDR2 YYREEE (reference sequence). The V and J ends lost 0 bases and 10 bases respectively, with 17 bases between them. CDR3 DNA sequence: TGTGCCAGCAGCTTGGCAGGCCCCTCACAGGGAGAGCAGTTCTTC. This gives the protein CASSLAGPSQGEQFF.